This T cell receptor (beta chain) was sequenced in a study of cytomegalovirus exposure and HLA in healthy donors. Study-wide context: Unique TCR beta sequences numbering fewer than 130 million came from approximately 180 million T cells in an earlier analysis. Study-wide results and caveats: V- and J-gene trimming of TCR beta was linked (in a later analysis) to a missense DCLRE1C variant. Exclusion applied to some V segments, including TRBV6-2 and TRBV6-3, as they were indistinguishable. The likely explanation for a cluster of highly shared sequence variants was sequencing artifact.

About this clone itself: Its antigen is not identified.

The V gene's germline CDR1 is SEHNR and CDR2 FQNEAQ (reference sequence). The CDR3 length is 14 residues. Trimming removed 5 bases from V and 3 bases from J, with 11 bases in between. PCR involved 60 Vbeta and 13 Jbeta primers. This table comes from immunoSEQ multiplex PCR, and its TCRdb copy is limited to in-frame clones, with some not included. The sample has approximately 100,000 clones, over 60% seen once. The receptor was derived from a female donor in good health and CMV-seropositive. The chain uses TRBV7-9 and TRBJ1-5; D possibly corresponds to TRBD1 (6 bases). Sequencing was performed on PBMCs. The CDR3 region has the DNA TGTGCCAGCAGCCTCACAGGGTTCAATCAGCCCCAGCATTTT. Translation gives CASSLTGFNQPQHF.